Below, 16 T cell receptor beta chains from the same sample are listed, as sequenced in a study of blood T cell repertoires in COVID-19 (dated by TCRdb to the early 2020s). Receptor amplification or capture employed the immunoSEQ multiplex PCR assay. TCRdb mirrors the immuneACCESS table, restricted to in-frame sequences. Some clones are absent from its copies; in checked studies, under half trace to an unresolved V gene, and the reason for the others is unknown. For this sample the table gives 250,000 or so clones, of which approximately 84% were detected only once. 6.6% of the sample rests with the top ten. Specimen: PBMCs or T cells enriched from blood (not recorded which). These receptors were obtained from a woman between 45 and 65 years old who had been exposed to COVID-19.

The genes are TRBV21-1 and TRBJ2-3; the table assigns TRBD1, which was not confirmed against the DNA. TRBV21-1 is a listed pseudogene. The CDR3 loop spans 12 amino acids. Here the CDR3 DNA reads TGCCAACAGGGGTCCTACACAGATACGCAGTATTTT. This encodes CQQGSYTDTQYF.

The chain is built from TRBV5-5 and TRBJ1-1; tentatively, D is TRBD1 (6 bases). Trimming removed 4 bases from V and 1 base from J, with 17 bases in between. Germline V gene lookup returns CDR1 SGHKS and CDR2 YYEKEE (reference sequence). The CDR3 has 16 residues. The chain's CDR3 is CASSRTGIEGNTEAFF. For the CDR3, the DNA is TGTGCCAGCAGCCGTACAGGGATCGAGGGGAACACTGAAGCTTTCTTT.

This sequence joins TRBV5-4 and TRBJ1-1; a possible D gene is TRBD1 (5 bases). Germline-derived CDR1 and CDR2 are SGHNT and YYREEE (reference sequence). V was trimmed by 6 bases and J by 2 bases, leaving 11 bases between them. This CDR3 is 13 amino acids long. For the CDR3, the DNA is TGTGCCAGCAACCTACAGGACAACACTGAAGCTTTCTTT. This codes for CASNLQDNTEAFF.

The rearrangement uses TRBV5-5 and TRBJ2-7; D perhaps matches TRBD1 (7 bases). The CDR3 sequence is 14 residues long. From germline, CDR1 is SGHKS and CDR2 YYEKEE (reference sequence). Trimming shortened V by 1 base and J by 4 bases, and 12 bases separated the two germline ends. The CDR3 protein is CASSLSAGGYEQYF. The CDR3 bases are TGTGCCAGCAGCTTGTCAGCAGGGGGGTACGAGCAGTACTTC.

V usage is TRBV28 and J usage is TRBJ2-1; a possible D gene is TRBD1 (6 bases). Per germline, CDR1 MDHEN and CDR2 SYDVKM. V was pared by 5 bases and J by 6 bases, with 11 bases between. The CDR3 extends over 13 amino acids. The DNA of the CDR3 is TGTGCCAGCAGTCGGAGAGGGGGCAATGAGCAGTTCTTC. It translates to CASSRRGGNEQFF. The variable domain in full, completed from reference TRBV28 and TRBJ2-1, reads DVKVTQSSRYLVKRTGEKVFLECVQDMDHENMFWYRQDPGLGLRLIYFSYDVKMKEKGDIPEGYSVSREKKERFSLILESASTNQTSMYLCASSRRGGNEQFFGPGTRLTVL.

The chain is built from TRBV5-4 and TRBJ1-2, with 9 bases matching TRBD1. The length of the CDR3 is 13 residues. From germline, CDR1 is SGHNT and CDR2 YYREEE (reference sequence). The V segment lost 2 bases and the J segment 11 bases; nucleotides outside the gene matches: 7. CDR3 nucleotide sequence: TGTGCCAGCAGCTTTACAGGGGGCAGGGAGTACACCTTC. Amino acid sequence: CASSFTGGREYTF.

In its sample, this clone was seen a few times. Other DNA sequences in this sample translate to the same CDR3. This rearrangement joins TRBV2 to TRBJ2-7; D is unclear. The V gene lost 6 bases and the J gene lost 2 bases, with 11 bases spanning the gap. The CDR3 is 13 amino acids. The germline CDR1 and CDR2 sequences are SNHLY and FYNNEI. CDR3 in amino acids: CASSVRQTYEQYF. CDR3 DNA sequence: TGTGCCAGCAGCGTAAGACAAACCTACGAGCAGTACTTC. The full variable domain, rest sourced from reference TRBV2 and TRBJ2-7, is EPEVTQTPSHQVTQMGQEVILRCVPISNHLYFYWYRQILGQKVEFLVSFYNNEISEKSEIFDDQFSVERPDGSNFTLKIRSTKLEDSAMYFCASSVRQTYEQYFGPGTRLTVT.

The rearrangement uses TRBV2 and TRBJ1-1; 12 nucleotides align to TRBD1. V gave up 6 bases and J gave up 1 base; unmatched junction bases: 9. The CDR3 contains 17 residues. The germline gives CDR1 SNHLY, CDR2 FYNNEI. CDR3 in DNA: TGTGCCAGCAGCGCCCCCCGGGACAGGGGGCGGAACACTGAAGCTTTCTTT. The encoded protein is CASSAPRDRGRNTEAFF.

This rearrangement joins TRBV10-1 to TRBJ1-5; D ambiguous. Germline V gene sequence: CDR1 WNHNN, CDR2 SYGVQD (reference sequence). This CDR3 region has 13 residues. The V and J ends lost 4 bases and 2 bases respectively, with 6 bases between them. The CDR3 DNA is TGCGCCAGCAGTGGGTCCGGCAATCAGCCCCAGCATTTT. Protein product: CASSGSGNQPQHF.

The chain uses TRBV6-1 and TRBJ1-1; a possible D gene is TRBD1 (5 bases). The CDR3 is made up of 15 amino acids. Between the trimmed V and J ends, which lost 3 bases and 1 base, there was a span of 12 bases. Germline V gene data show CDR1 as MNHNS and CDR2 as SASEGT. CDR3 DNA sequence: TGTGCCAGCAGTGATTCCCGGGGGTGGAACACTGAAGCTTTCTTT. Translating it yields CASSDSRGWNTEAFF.

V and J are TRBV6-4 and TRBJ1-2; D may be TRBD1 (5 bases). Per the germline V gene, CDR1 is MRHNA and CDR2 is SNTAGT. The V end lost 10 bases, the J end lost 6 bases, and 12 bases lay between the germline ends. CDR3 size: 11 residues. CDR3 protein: CATRAGDGYTF. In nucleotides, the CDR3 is TGTGCCACCAGGGCGGGAGATGGCTACACCTTC.

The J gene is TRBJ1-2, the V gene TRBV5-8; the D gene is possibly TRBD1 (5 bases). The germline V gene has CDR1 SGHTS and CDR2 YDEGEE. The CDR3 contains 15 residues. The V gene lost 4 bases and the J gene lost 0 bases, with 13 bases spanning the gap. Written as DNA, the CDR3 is TGTGCCAGCAGCCCGAGACAGCGTACTAACTATGGCTACACCTTC. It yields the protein CASSPRQRTNYGYTF.

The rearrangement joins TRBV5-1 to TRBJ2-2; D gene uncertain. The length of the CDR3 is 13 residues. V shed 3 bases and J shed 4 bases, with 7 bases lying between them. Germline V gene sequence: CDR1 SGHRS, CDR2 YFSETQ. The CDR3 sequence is CASSSRLTGELFF. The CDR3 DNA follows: TGCGCCAGCAGCTCAAGACTCACCGGGGAGCTGTTTTTT.

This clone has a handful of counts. This CDR3 is CASSLKQVGGTEAFF. DNA for the CDR3: TGTGCCAGCAGCTTAAAACAGGTCGGGGGCACTGAAGCTTTCTTT. V and J are TRBV5-6 and TRBJ1-1; tentative D call: TRBD1 (5 bases). CDR1 SGHDT and CDR2 YYEEEE come from the germline V gene. Trimming pared 2 bases from V and 4 bases from J, leaving 15 bases between. The CDR3 length is 15 residues.

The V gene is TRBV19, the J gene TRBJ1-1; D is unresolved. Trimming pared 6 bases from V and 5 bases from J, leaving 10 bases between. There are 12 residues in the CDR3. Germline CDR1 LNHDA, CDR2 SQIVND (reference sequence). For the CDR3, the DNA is TGTGCCAGTAGGGTCAGTTTGACTGAAGCTTTCTTT. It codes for CASRVSLTEAFF.

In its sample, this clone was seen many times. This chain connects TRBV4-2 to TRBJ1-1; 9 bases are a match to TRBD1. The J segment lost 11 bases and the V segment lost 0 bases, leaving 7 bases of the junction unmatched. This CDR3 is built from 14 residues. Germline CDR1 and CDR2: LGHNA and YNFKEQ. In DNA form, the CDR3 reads TGTGCCAGCAGCCAAGATGGGGACAGGGTGAATGCTTTCTTT. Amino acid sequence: CASSQDGDRVNAFF.